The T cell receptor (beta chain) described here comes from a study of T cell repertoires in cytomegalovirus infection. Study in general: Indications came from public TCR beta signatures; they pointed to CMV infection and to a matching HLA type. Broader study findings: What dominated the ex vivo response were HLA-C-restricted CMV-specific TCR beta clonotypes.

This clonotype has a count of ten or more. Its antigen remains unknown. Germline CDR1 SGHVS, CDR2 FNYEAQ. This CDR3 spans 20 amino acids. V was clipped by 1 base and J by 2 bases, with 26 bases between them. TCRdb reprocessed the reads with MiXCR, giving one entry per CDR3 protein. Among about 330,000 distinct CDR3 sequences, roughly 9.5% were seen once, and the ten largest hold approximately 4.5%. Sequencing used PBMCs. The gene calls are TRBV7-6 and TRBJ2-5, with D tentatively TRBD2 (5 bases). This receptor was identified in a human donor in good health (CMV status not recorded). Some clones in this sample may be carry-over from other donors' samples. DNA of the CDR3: TGTGCCAGCAGCTTAGTTTGGGTGGACTGGACCGACTCGCCTCAAGAGACCCAGTACTTC. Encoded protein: CASSLVWVDWTDSPQETQYF.